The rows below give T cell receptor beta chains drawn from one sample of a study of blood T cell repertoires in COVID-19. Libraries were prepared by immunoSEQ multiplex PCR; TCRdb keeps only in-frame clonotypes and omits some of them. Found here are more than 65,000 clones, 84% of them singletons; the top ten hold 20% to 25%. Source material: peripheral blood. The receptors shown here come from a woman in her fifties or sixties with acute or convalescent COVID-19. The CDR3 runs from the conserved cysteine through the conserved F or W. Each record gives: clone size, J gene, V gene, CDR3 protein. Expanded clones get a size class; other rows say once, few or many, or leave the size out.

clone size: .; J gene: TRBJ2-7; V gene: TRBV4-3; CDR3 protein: CASSQLVTGELQYF
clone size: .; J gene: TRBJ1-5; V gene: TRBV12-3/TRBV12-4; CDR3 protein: CASKAGPNQPQHF
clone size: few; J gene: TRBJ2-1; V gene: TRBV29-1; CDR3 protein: CSASLGENEQFF
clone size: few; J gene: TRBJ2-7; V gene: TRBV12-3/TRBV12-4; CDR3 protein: CASSSDLYEQYF
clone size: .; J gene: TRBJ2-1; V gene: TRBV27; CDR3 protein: CASSLYGDNEQFF
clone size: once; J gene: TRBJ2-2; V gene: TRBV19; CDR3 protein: CASSIAAGELFF
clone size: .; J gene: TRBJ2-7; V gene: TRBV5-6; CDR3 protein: CASSLLAGAYEQYF
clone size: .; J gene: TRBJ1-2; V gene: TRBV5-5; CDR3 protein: CASSSGQDVYGYTF
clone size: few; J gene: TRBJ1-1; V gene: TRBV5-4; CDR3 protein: CASSLGHVMNTEAFF
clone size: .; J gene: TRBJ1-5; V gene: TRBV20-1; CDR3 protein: CSASLLRGNPNQPQHF
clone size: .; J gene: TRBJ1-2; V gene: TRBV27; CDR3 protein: CASSSQVSYGYTF
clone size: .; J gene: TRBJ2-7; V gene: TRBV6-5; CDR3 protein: CASSLGGLLWEQYF
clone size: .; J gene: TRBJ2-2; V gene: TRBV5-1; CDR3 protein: CASSLKSGETGELFF
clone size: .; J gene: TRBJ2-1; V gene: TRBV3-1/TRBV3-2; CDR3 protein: CASSQGRGNEQFF
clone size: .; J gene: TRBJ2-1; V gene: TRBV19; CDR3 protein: CASRGLAGSSYNEQFF
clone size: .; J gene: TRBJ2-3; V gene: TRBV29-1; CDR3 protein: CSLIQGYGTDTQYF
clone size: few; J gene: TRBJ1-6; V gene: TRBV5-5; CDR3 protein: CASSLAPALGSPLHF
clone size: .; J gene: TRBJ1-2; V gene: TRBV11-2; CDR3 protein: CASGRQGAYGYTF
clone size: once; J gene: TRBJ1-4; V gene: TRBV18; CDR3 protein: CASSRDRDHNEKLFF
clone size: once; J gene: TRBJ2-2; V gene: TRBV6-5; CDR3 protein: CATRTGVTGELFF
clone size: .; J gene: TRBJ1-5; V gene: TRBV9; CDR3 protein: CASSSNTGVGQPQHF
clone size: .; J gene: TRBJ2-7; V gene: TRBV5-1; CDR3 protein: CASSEEGQPYEQYF
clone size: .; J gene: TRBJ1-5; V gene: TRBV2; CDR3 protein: CASRSVQGRPQPQHF
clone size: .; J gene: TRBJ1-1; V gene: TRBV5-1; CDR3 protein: CASSVTGNTEAFF
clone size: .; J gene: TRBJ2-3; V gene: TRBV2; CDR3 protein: CASSSLSGSSTDTQYF
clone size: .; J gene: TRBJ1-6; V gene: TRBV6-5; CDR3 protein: CASSTGVGNSPLHF
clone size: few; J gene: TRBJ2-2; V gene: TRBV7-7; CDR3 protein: CASSLRSVGRGTGELFF
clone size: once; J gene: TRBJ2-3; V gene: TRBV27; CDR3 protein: CASSRGRTDTQYF
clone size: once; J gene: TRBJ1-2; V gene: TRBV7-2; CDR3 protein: CASASGQYYGYTF
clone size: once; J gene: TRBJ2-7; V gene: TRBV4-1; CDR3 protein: CASSPLSGLAGEQYF
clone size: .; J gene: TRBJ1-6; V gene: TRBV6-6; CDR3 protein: CASSHKSGTAKLHF
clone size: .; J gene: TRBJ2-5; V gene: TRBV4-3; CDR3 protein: CASSQGLALQETQYF
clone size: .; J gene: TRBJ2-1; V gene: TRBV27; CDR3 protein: CASSGGTANNEQFF
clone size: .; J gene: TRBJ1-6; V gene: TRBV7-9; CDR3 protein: CASSAPRGSQASSPLHF
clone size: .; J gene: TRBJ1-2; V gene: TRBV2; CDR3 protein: CASWTGASYGYTF
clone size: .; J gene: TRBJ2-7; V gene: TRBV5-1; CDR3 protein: CASSPGHLTSSYEQYF